One sample yielded the 32 T cell receptor beta chains listed below, sequenced in a study of CD8 T cells in ankylosing spondylitis. TCRdb recomputed calls from the 5' RACE reads with MiXCR, one row per CDR3 protein. Of about 130,000 distinct CDR3 sequences in the sample, 5.5% to 7.5% are singletons; the top ten hold around 12%. Sequencing was carried out using blood, either unsorted or a sorted T cell fraction (not recorded which). The receptors derive from a female donor with ankylosing spondylitis or in good health (not recorded which).

This clonotype was recorded at least ten times. The V gene is TRBV5-1, the J gene TRBJ1-2; the D is unclear. Trimming left V 0 bases short and J 4 bases short, with 10 bases between. Germline values: CDR1 SGHRS, CDR2 YFSETQ. This CDR3 is 14 amino acids long. The CDR3 loop reads CASSLGEDSYGYTF. The CDR3 DNA is TGCGCCAGCAGCTTGGGGGAGGACTCCTATGGCTACACCTTC.

In its sample, this clonotype was seen many times. The V gene is TRBV6-1, the J gene TRBJ1-4; D uncertain. The CDR3 length is 14 residues. Germline V gene lookup returns CDR1 MNHNS and CDR2 SASEGT. Trimming took 7 bases from V and 0 from J, leaving 9 bases between them. The CDR3 loop reads CASKPISTNEKLFF. CDR3 DNA sequence: TGTGCCAGCAAGCCCATCTCAACTAATGAAAAACTGTTTTTT.

This clonotype showed up many times. The gene calls are TRBV7-2 and TRBJ2-3, with 10 bases lining up with TRBD2. J lost 6 bases, V lost 4 bases, and 7 bases had no gene match. Germline CDR1 is SGHTA and CDR2 is FQGNSA. This CDR3 has 15 amino acids. CDR3 nucleotides: TGTGCCAGCAGCTCACAGCGGGGGGGCCGGGATACGCAGTATTTT. Protein product: CASSSQRGGRDTQYF.

The V call is TRBV9, the J call TRBJ1-5, with D perhaps TRBD1 (5 bases). The V end lost 0 bases, the J end lost 0 bases, and 10 bases lay between the germline ends. This CDR3 is 16 amino acids long. Germline-derived CDR1 and CDR2 are SGDLS and YYNGEE. The CDR3 bases are TGTGCCAGCAGCGTAGGTAGGGGTGATAGCAATCAGCCCCAGCATTTT. It is translated as CASSVGRGDSNQPQHF.

Many counts were recorded for this clonotype. The chain combines TRBV15 with TRBJ2-7; D remains unclear. Germline V CDR1 and CDR2: LNHNV, YYDKDF (reference sequence). The CDR3 is 12 amino acids. V was cut by 5 bases and J by 2 bases, with 7 bases left in between. The CDR3 DNA is TGTGCCACCAGCCCGGGCCCCTACGAGCAGTACTTC. Translation gives CATSPGPYEQYF.

This clonotype was recorded at least ten times. The V and J genes are TRBV4-3 and TRBJ1-6; D might be TRBD1 (6 bases). The CDR3 runs 15 residues. CDR1 is LGHNA and CDR2 is YSLEER in the germline V gene. Trimming stripped 1 base from V and 9 bases from J, with 13 bases between. The CDR3 nucleotides are TGCGCCAGCAGCCAAGGTGTTATAGGGGGTTCACCCCTCCACTTT. Its protein is CASSQGVIGGSPLHF.

This clonotype was recorded many times. The chain carries TRBV7-9 and TRBJ1-5, with D possibly TRBD1 on 5 matching bases. The CDR3 has 15 residues. The germline gives CDR1 SEHNR, CDR2 FQNEAQ (reference sequence). The V end was cut by 1 base, the J end by 1 base, with 8 bases between. CDR3 nucleotides: TGTGCCAGCAGCTTAGATGGGGCAAGCAATCAGCCCCAGCATTTT. This codes for CASSLDGASNQPQHF.

This clonotype showed up many times. This sequence joins TRBV5-1 and TRBJ1-3; possible D gene TRBD1, 5 bases. Germline values: CDR1 SGHRS, CDR2 YFSETQ. CDR3 length: 15 residues. V was cut by 4 bases and J by 0 bases, with 11 bases left in between. The CDR3 region has the DNA TGCGCCAGCAGCCCGGACACTGCCTCTGGAAACACCATATATTTT. This encodes CASSPDTASGNTIYF.

This clonotype was seen many times. CDR3 coding DNA: TGCAGTGCTTCAGACAGGGGGCGAAAATTAGCTGAAGCTTTCTTT. Translation: CSASDRGRKLAEAFF. The rearrangement uses TRBV20-1 and TRBJ1-1; TRBD1 aligns across 10 bases. V lost 5 bases, J lost 6 bases, and 12 bases stayed unmatched. CDR1 is DFQATT, CDR2 SNEGSKA, per germline (reference sequence). The CDR3 sequence is 15 residues long.

This clonotype was observed a single time. A much larger clone lies a single base off, so this may be a read error. The chain combines TRBV7-3 with TRBJ2-1, with D perhaps matching TRBD1 or TRBD2 (5 bases each). Germline values: CDR1 SGHTA, CDR2 FQGTGA. V was cut by 2 bases and J by 5 bases, with 16 bases left in between. The CDR3 contains 16 residues. CDR3 bases: TGTGCCAGCAGCTTATTACCGGGACGGGTAGACAATGAGCAGTTCTTC. This codes for CASSLLPGRVDNEQFF. Together with reference TRBV7-3 and TRBJ2-1, the CDR3 gives the full variable domain: GAGVSQTPSNKVTEKGKYVELRCDPISGHTALYWYRQSLGQGPEFLIYFQGTGAADDSGLPNDRFFAVRPEGSVSTLKIQRTERGDSAVYLCASSLLPGRVDNEQFFGPGTRLTVL.

This clonotype has ten or more counts. The chain recombines TRBV9 with TRBJ1-5, with 7 bases lining up with TRBD1. The CDR3 contains 17 residues. Trimming cost V 3 bases and J 0 bases; bases outside gene matches: 9. Germline loops: CDR1 SGDLS, CDR2 YYNGEE. CDR3 residues: CASSAPGTDNSNQPQHF. The CDR3 region has the DNA TGTGCCAGCAGCGCCCCCGGGACAGATAATAGCAATCAGCCCCAGCATTTT.

This chain uses TRBV12-3 or TRBV12-4 with TRBJ2-1, with 10 bases that match TRBD1. The CDR3 covers 15 residues. V gave up 6 bases and J gave up 7 bases; unmatched junction bases: 9. The CDR3 DNA reads as TGTGCCAGCAGCCCCGGGACAGGGGAGAGTAATGAGCAGTTCTTC. Translating it yields CASSPGTGESNEQFF.

There are many counts of this clonotype. This chain uses TRBV5-1 with TRBJ2-7; TRBD1 matches at 8 bases. Germline assignment: CDR1 SGHRS and CDR2 YFSETQ. The CDR3 has 15 residues. Germline trimming cut 4 bases from V and 5 bases from J; bases unmatched to any gene: 11. The CDR3 protein is CASSVAGGKEDEQYF. CDR3 nucleotides: TGCGCCAGCAGCGTCGCAGGGGGCAAGGAGGACGAGCAGTACTTC.

This clonotype was detected ten times or more. The CDR3 reads CASSVDSGRAFF. The CDR3 DNA reads TGTGCCAGCAGCGTCGACAGCGGGCGAGCTTTCTTT. J is TRBJ1-1 and V is TRBV9, with D possibly TRBD1 on 5 matching bases. Trimming removed 2 bases from V and 10 bases from J, with 12 bases in between. The germline V gene encodes CDR1 SGDLS and CDR2 YYNGEE. The CDR3 spans 12 residues.

This clonotype has ten or more counts. This chain joins TRBV7-9 and TRBJ1-4; 7 nucleotides line up with TRBD1. Losses at the gene ends were 3 bases for V and 6 bases for J; bases not matched to a gene: 4. Germline lookup yields CDR1 SEHNR and CDR2 FQNEAQ (reference sequence). This CDR3 is built from 14 residues. The CDR3 sequence: CASSLEGADEKLFF. The CDR3 DNA is TGTGCCAGCAGCTTGGAGGGGGCAGATGAAAAACTGTTTTTT.

This clonotype was counted ten times or more. V and J are TRBV24-1 and TRBJ2-1; 7 positions agree with TRBD1. The CDR3 spans 15 residues. Unmatched junction bases numbered 5, after V lost 7 bases and J lost 0 bases. Germline V gives CDR1 KGHDR, CDR2 SFDVKD. The CDR3, as DNA: TGTGCCACCAGCCCGACAGGGAGCTCCTACAATGAGCAGTTCTTC. Amino acids: CATSPTGSSYNEQFF.

This clonotype was counted ten times or more. The chain employs TRBV5-1 and TRBJ2-1; D gene unclear. Germline assignment: CDR1 SGHRS and CDR2 YFSETQ. V lost 0 bases, J lost 3 bases, and 7 bases lay in between. This CDR3 comprises 14 residues. The CDR3 protein is CASSLDVNYNEQFF. DNA for the CDR3: TGCGCCAGCAGCTTGGATGTCAACTACAATGAGCAGTTCTTC.

In the case of this clonotype: A much larger clone lies one base from this, so it may be a read error. The genes are TRBV13 and TRBJ2-7, with TRBD2 identical over 11 bases. The germline V gene encodes CDR1 PRHDT and CDR2 FYEKMQ (reference sequence). The CDR3 covers 15 residues. Written as DNA, the CDR3 is TGTGCCAGCAGTTTACTAGCGGGGGACCCCTACGCGCAGTACTTC. It codes for CASSLLAGDPYAQYF.

This clonotype was seen only a few times. J is TRBJ2-7 and V is TRBV5-1, with D possibly being TRBD2 (6 bases). Germline V CDR1 and CDR2: SGHRS, YFSETQ. Between the trimmed V and J ends, which lost 3 bases and 3 bases, there was a span of 10 bases. The length of the CDR3 is 13 residues. CDR3 sequence (DNA): TGCGCCAGCAGCTGGGGGGACGGCTACGAGCAGTACTTC. Its protein is CASSWGDGYEQYF.

Regarding this clonotype: The junction departs from the called germline gene at one end, perhaps through a read error. This sequence joins TRBV4-3 and TRBJ1-1, with D perhaps matching TRBD1 (6 bases). The CDR3 has 15 residues. The germline gives CDR1 LGHNA, CDR2 YSLEER. CDR3 DNA sequence: TGCGTCAGCAGCCAAGATTTACTAGGGGGGGGTGAAGCTTTCTTT. Amino acid sequence: CVSSQDLLGGGEAFF.

This clonotype was seen ten or more times. This chain connects TRBV25-1 to TRBJ1-2; maybe TRBD1 (5 bases). The CDR3 covers 15 residues. Deletions cut 1 base from V and 3 bases from J, with 12 bases between. CDR1 and CDR2 from the germline V gene are MGHDK and SYGVNS. CDR3 DNA sequence: TGTGCCAGCAGTGAATTTGCAGGGTTTCACTATGGCTACACCTTC. This sequence encodes CASSEFAGFHYGYTF.

This clonotype was seen at least ten times. This chain's CDR3 is CASSAQGLQETQYF. CDR3 sequence (DNA): TGTGCCAGCTCAGCACAGGGCCTTCAAGAGACCCAGTACTTC. The chain employs TRBV18 and TRBJ2-5; weak D call: TRBD1 (6 bases). The CDR3 totals 14 residues. The V and J ends lost 5 bases and 2 bases respectively, with 12 bases between them. Per germline, CDR1 KGHSH and CDR2 LQKENI.

This clonotype was seen many times. The chain is built from TRBV7-2 and TRBJ1-4, with D maybe TRBD1 (5 bases). V was clipped by 4 bases and J by 8 bases, with 17 bases between them. Germline values: CDR1 SGHTA, CDR2 FQGNSA. This CDR3 has 15 residues. For the CDR3, the DNA is TGTGCCAGCAGCTCGCCGGGACTGCCGAGGGAAAAACTGTTTTTT. This gives the protein CASSSPGLPREKLFF.

In this sample, this clonotype turned up many times. The chain uses TRBV7-8 and TRBJ2-3; 9 bases map to TRBD2. CDR3 length: 16 residues. V lost 4 bases, J lost 4 bases, and 9 bases stayed unmatched. The germline V gene has CDR1 SGHVS and CDR2 FQNEAQ. CDR3 nucleotides: TGTGCCAGCAGCTCCGTGGAGCGGGGGGTCTCAGATACGCAGTATTTT. Its translation is CASSSVERGVSDTQYF.

This clonotype has a count of ten or more. V gene TRBV6-5 combines with J gene TRBJ2-2; possibly TRBD1 for D (6 bases). The CDR3 length is 17 residues. The germline gives CDR1 MNHEY, CDR2 SVGAGI. Trimming took 1 base from V and 6 from J, leaving 18 bases between them. CDR3 bases: TGTGCCAGCAGTTACTTTGGGTCAGGGGTATACGCCGGGGAGCTGTTTTTT. Translation: CASSYFGSGVYAGELFF.

This clonotype was counted ten times or more. CDR3 sequence reads: CASSVRQGKVSPLHF. DNA of the CDR3: TGCGCCAGCAGTGTGAGACAGGGCAAGGTGTCACCCCTCCACTTT. The chain is built from TRBV5-1 and TRBJ1-6; 7 positions match TRBD1. This CDR3 region has 15 residues. The junction had 12 bases not matched to a gene; V was cut back by 5 bases and J by 10 bases. Germline CDR1 reads SGHRS; CDR2 reads YFSETQ.

This clonotype showed up many times. The chain employs TRBV5-6 and TRBJ2-2, with a possible D match to TRBD2 (6 bases). V was clipped by 4 bases and J by 6 bases, with 13 bases between them. From germline, CDR1 is SGHDT and CDR2 YYEEEE. This CDR3 is 14 amino acids long. The DNA for the CDR3 is TGTGCCAGCAGCACCGGACTACTCTCCGGGGAGCTGTTTTTT. Amino acid sequence: CASSTGLLSGELFF.

The chain carries TRBV20-1 and TRBJ2-1; D uncertain. The CDR3 sequence is 12 residues long. V lost 5 bases and J 5 bases, leaving 10 bases between the germline ends. Germline lookup yields CDR1 DFQATT and CDR2 SNEGSKA (reference sequence). This CDR3 reads CSASKVDNEQFF. In nucleotides, the CDR3 is TGCAGTGCTTCGAAGGTGGACAATGAGCAGTTCTTC.

This clonotype was found many times. The rearrangement joins TRBV20-1 to TRBJ2-1; D tentatively reads TRBD1 or TRBD2 (5 bases each). Germline V CDR1 and CDR2: DFQATT, SNEGSKA (reference sequence). Trimming took 2 bases from V and 15 from J, leaving 14 bases between them. This CDR3 contains 11 residues. CDR3 bases: TGCAGTGCTAGAACCTCCGGGACGAGGTTCTTC. Amino acids: CSARTSGTRFF.

This clonotype has ten or more counts. This rearrangement joins TRBV12-3 or TRBV12-4 to TRBJ1-1; D uncertain. V dropped 6 bases and J dropped 6 bases, with 17 bases sitting between them. CDR3 size: 14 residues. Here the CDR3 DNA reads TGTGCCAGCAGCCCCCCCGCCCGGGCGGCTGAAGCTTTCTTT. This gives the protein CASSPPARAAEAFF.

This clonotype was picked up many times. The V call is TRBV28, the J call TRBJ2-5; 7 bases match TRBD2. The germline gives CDR1 MDHEN, CDR2 SYDVKM. V shed 7 bases and J 5 bases; nucleotides not matched to a gene: 13. The CDR3 has 15 residues. CDR3 region: CASTSLWGGIETQYF. The CDR3 region has the DNA TGTGCCAGCACTTCACTTTGGGGGGGTATCGAGACCCAGTACTTC.

This clonotype appeared a few times. This chain joins TRBV4-1 and TRBJ1-3; no reliable D call. The germline V and J ends were trimmed by 2 bases and 4 bases, with 15 bases remaining between them. The CDR3 has 16 residues. Germline-derived CDR1 and CDR2 are MGHRA and YSYEKL. The CDR3 is CASSQTSSLGGNTIYF. The CDR3 DNA reads TGCGCCAGCAGCCAAACTTCATCCCTAGGAGGAAACACCATATATTTT.